This paragraph reports one T cell receptor beta chain. As yet, its antigen is unknown. Sequencing was performed with immunoSEQ multiplex PCR; in TCRdb, only in-frame clones are kept and a portion is missing. The profile shows roughly 680,000 clones, roughly two thirds of them singletons. In germline, CDR1 is SGHVS, CDR2 FNYEAQ. CDR3 length: 18 residues. After removal of 5 bases from V and 0 bases from J, the junction contained 7 bases not matched to a gene. The data belong to a study of shared clonotypes between healthy human individuals. Study findings and constraints: Expectations were that clonotype sharing among donors would be affected by sequencing depth. The researchers took only blood, and tissue repertoires probably look different.

Each of the donors was a healthy adult who was HIV-negative and had not had a recent acute infection or vaccination. V usage is TRBV7-6 and J usage is TRBJ2-2; 12 nucleotides align to TRBD2. This clonotype originated in a woman in her 30s in good health. Sequenced sample: memory CD4+ T cells sorted from blood. Subset defined: CD45RA-negative fraction. The CDR3 reads CASSARTSGTSNTGELFF. In DNA form, the CDR3 reads TGTGCCAGCAGCGCACGGACTAGCGGGACCTCGAACACCGGGGAGCTGTTTTTT.